This is a list of T cell receptor beta chains from one sample in a study of yellow fever vaccine responses in identical twins. One entry per CDR3 protein, called by TCRdb with MiXCR from the RT-PCR reads. The sample includes approximately 13,000 distinct CDR3 sequences, around four fifths of them seen just once. The material sequenced was T cells from blood (PBMCs), unsorted or a sorted subset (not recorded which), taken before or after yellow fever vaccination (not recorded which). These receptors all come from a woman under 30 who received the yellow fever vaccine. The CDR3 runs from the conserved cysteine through the conserved F or W. Fields, in order: D gene, clone size, V gene, J gene, CDR3 protein, CDR3 DNA. A D gene is named only where the DNA matches it firmly. Only part of the rows carry a size: once, few, many, or a class if the clone is expanded.

TRBD2	once	TRBV29-1	TRBJ2-7	CSVERLAGSEQYF	TGCAGCGTTGAAAGACTAGCGGGTAGCGAGCAGTACTTC
-	-	TRBV5-1	TRBJ2-3	CASSLGGDTQTTQYF	TGCGCCAGCAGCTTGGGAGGGGACACACAGACTACGCAGTATTTT
-	-	TRBV5-1	TRBJ1-1	CASSLAQKTEAFF	TGCGCCAGCAGCTTGGCACAGAAAACTGAAGCTTTCTTT
TRBD2	once	TRBV3-1	TRBJ2-7	CASSKGTSVFEQYF	TGTGCCAGCAGCAAAGGGACTAGCGTCTTCGAGCAGTACTTC
-	-	TRBV28	TRBJ2-1	CASSRRGAFAPYNEQFF	TGTGCCAGCAGCCGGAGGGGAGCATTCGCGCCGTACAATGAGCAGTTCTTC
-	few	TRBV5-5	TRBJ2-7	CASSLVPDYEQYF	TGTGCCAGCAGCTTGGTTCCGGACTACGAGCAGTACTTC
TRBD2	few	TRBV6-5	TRBJ2-7	CASSFGTSAYEQYF	TGTGCCAGCAGTTTCGGGACTAGCGCCTACGAGCAGTACTTC
TRBD2	-	TRBV11-2	TRBJ2-3	CASSPRTSGITDTQYF	TGTGCCAGCAGCCCGAGGACTAGCGGGATCACAGATACGCAGTATTTT
-	-	TRBV11-2	TRBJ2-3	CASNKPGKDTQYF	TGTGCCAGCAATAAACCAGGCAAAGATACGCAGTATTTT
TRBD1	few	TRBV29-1	TRBJ2-7	CSGRDRANEQYF	TGCAGCGGCCGGGACAGGGCCAACGAGCAGTACTTC
TRBD2	-	TRBV11-1	TRBJ2-2	CASSPAGGTGELFF	TGTGCCAGCAGCCCTGCGGGGGGCACCGGGGAGCTGTTTTTT
-	-	TRBV29-1	TRBJ2-3	CSLKNTDTQYF	TGCAGCCTGAAAAACACAGATACGCAGTATTTT
-	-	TRBV7-1	TRBJ2-3	CASSSLVRTDTQYF	TGTGCCAGCAGCTCACTTGTCCGCACAGATACGCAGTATTTT
-	-	TRBV18	TRBJ2-7	CASSPQRVLGYEQYF	TGTGCCAGCTCACCGCAAAGGGTTTTGGGCTACGAGCAGTACTTC
TRBD2	-	TRBV4-1	TRBJ2-7	CASSQGRGEIYEQYF	TGCGCCAGCAGCCAAGGGCGGGGGGAGATATACGAGCAGTACTTC
-	-	TRBV2	TRBJ2-7	CASSLTGNEQYF	TGTGCCAGCAGTTTGACAGGTAACGAGCAGTACTTC
-	-	TRBV30	TRBJ1-1	CAWSISGGTEAFF	TGTGCCTGGAGTATATCCGGGGGCACTGAAGCTTTCTTT
TRBD1	-	TRBV29-1	TRBJ2-3	CSVTGTETDTQYF	TGCAGCGTTACCGGGACAGAGACAGATACGCAGTATTTT
-	-	TRBV15	TRBJ2-7	CATSREGGYEQYF	TGTGCCACCAGCAGAGAGGGGGGCTACGAGCAGTACTTC
-	-	TRBV12-3/TRBV12-4	TRBJ1-3	CASSRDLPGENTIYF	TGTGCCAGCAGTCGGGACCTCCCTGGGGAAAACACCATATATTTT
-	-	TRBV12-3/TRBV12-4	TRBJ2-7	CASSSETSYEQYF	TGTGCCAGCAGCTCAGAGACTTCCTACGAGCAGTACTTC
-	-	TRBV29-1	TRBJ2-7	CSVEDSTGERFEQHF	TGCAGCGTTGAAGATTCGACAGGTGAGAGGTTCGAGCAGCACTTC
-	-	TRBV7-9	TRBJ1-5	CASSLASGNQPQHF	TGTGCCAGCAGCTTAGCCTCGGGGAATCAGCCCCAGCATTTT
-	-	TRBV7-2	TRBJ2-7	CASRLQGSGTYEQYF	TGTGCCAGCAGGCTACAGGGATCGGGCACCTACGAGCAGTACTTC
-	-	TRBV6-2/TRBV6-3	TRBJ2-2	CASLSGGTRGTGELFF	TGTGCCAGCCTATCCGGGGGCACCAGAGGGACCGGGGAGCTGTTTTTT
-	-	TRBV11-1	TRBJ2-3	CASSRGLASGDTQYF	TGTGCCAGCAGCAGAGGCCTAGCTTCAGGAGATACGCAGTATTTT
-	-	TRBV4-3	TRBJ2-3	CASSQDYQRAADTQYF	TGCGCCAGCAGCCAAGATTACCAGCGGGCGGCAGATACGCAGTATTTT
-	once	TRBV2	TRBJ2-1	CASSERAESEQFF	TGTGCCAGCAGTGAAAGGGCGGAGAGTGAGCAGTTCTTC
TRBD2	few	TRBV2	TRBJ2-4	CASKQASGISGYIQYF	TGTGCCAGCAAGCAAGCTAGCGGGATAAGTGGATACATTCAGTACTTC
TRBD2	once	TRBV15	TRBJ2-2	CATSSDQSGAGGELFF	TGTGCCACCAGCTCTGATCAAAGCGGGGCCGGCGGGGAGCTGTTTTTT
-	-	TRBV20-1	TRBJ2-1	CSATGPGKNQQFF	TGCAGTGCAACGGGTCCGGGAAAGAATCAGCAGTTCTTC
TRBD2	-	TRBV11-1	TRBJ2-1	CASRGLAVGEQFF	TGTGCCAGCAGGGGACTAGCGGTAGGTGAGCAGTTCTTC
TRBD1	-	TRBV2	TRBJ2-1	CATRRGQGPYNEQFF	TGTGCCACCCGGAGGGGACAGGGGCCCTACAATGAGCAGTTCTTC
-	-	TRBV3-1	TRBJ2-5	CASIPTDGETQYF	TGTGCCAGCATCCCGACAGACGGGGAGACCCAGTACTTC
TRBD1	few	TRBV7-6	TRBJ2-7	CASSTHGTDYEQYF	TGTGCCAGCAGCACCCACGGGACAGACTACGAGCAGTACTTC
TRBD1	-	TRBV12-3/TRBV12-4	TRBJ1-6	CASSLGQGNSPLHF	TGTGCCAGCAGTTTAGGACAGGGGAATTCACCCCTCCACTTT
-	few	TRBV6-5	TRBJ1-1	CASSYVLGDTEAFF	TGTGCCAGCAGTTACGTGTTGGGGGACACTGAAGCTTTCTTT
TRBD2	-	TRBV11-2	TRBJ2-1	CASSSGLAGGVSYNEQFF	TGTGCCAGCAGCTCAGGACTAGCGGGGGGGGTCTCCTACAATGAGCAGTTCTTC
TRBD2	-	TRBV15	TRBJ2-3	CATSREAGGDTQYF	TGTGCCACCAGCAGAGAGGCGGGGGGAGATACGCAGTATTTT
TRBD2	-	TRBV20-1	TRBJ2-7	CSAGTSGPAYEQYF	TGCAGTGCCGGGACTAGCGGACCCGCCTACGAGCAGTACTTC
TRBD2	-	TRBV6-2/TRBV6-3	TRBJ2-1	CASSYSSKGGRSEQFF	TGTGCCAGCAGTTACTCGTCGAAAGGCGGGAGGAGTGAGCAGTTCTTC
-	-	TRBV28	TRBJ2-7	CASRRTYEQYF	TGTGCCAGCAGAAGGACCTACGAGCAGTACTTC
TRBD1	-	TRBV11-1	TRBJ2-7	CASSLVLGQAYEQYF	TGTGCCAGCAGCTTAGTTTTGGGACAGGCCTACGAGCAGTACTTC
TRBD2	-	TRBV28	TRBJ2-3	CASSLGLADYTDTQYF	TGTGCCAGCAGTTTAGGACTAGCGGACTACACAGATACGCAGTATTTT
-	-	TRBV28	TRBJ1-5	CASKEGNQPQHF	TGTGCCAGCAAGGAGGGGAATCAGCCCCAGCATTTT
-	-	TRBV7-3	TRBJ2-7	CASSFTGTQYF	TGTGCCAGCAGCTTCACGGGGACGCAGTACTTC
TRBD1	-	TRBV11-2	TRBJ1-2	CASSLGTGDGYTF	TGTGCCAGCAGCTTGGGGACAGGGGACGGCTACACCTTC
-	-	TRBV19	TRBJ2-1	CASSIAAVSYNEQFF	TGTGCCAGTAGTATTGCGGCGGTTTCCTACAATGAGCAGTTCTTC
-	-	TRBV7-9	TRBJ2-5	CASSLAGETQYF	TGTGCCAGCAGCTTAGCAGGAGAGACCCAGTACTTC
-	once	TRBV5-4	TRBJ2-5	CASSLVGPETQYF	TGTGCCAGCAGCTTGGTGGGCCCCGAGACCCAGTACTTC
-	-	TRBV2	TRBJ2-1	CASSESYGDNEQFF	TGTGCCAGCAGTGAATCGTATGGCGACAATGAGCAGTTCTTC
-	-	TRBV24-1	TRBJ2-1	CATSDNTLGNNNEQFF	TGTGCCACCAGTGATAATACCCTGGGAAATAACAATGAGCAGTTCTTC
-	few	TRBV29-1	TRBJ2-7	CSVGTGIYEQYF	TGCAGCGTTGGGACGGGCATCTACGAGCAGTACTTC